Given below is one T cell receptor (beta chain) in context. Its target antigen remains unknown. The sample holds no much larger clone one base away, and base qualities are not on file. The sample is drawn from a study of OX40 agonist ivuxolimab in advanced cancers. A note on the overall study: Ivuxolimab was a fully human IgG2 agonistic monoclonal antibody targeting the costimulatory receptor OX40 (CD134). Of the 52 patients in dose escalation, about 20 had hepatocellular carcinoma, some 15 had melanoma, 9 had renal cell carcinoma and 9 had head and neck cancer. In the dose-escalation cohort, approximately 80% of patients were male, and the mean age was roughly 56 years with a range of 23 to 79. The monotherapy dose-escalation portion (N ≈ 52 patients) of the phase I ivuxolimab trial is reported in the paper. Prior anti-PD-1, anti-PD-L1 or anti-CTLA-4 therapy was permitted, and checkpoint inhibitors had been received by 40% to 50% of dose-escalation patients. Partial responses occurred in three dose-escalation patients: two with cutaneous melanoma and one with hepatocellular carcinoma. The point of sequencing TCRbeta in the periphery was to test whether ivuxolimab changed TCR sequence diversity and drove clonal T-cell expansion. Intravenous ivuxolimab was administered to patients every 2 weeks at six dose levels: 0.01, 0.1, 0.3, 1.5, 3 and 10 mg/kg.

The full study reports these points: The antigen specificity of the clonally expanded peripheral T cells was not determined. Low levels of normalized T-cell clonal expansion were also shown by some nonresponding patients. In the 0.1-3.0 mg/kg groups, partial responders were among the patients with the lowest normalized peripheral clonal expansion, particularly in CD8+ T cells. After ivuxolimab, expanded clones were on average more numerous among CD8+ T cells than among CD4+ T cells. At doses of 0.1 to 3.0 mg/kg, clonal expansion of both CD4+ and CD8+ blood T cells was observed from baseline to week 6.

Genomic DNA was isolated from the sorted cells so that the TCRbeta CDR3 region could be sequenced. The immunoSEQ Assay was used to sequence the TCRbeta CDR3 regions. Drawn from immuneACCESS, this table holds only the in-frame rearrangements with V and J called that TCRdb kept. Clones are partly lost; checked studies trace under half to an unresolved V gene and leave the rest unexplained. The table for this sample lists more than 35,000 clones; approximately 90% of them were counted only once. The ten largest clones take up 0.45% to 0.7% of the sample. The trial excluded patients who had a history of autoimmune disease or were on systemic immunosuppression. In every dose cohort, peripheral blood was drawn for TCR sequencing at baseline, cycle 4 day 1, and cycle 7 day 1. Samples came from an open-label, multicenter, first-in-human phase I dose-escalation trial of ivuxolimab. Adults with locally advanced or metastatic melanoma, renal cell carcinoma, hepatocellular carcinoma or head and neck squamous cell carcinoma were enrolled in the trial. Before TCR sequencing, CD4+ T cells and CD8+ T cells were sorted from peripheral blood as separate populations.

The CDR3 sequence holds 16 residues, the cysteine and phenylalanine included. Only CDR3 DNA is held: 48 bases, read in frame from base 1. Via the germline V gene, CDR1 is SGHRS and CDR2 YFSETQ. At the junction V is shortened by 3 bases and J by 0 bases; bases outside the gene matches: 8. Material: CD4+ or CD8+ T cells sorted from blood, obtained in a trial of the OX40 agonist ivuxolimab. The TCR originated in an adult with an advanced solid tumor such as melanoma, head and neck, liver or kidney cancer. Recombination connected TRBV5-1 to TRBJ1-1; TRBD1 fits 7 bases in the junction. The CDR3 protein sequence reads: CASSSQGTGVNTEAFF. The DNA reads TGCGCCAGCAGCTCCCAAGGTACAGGGGTGAACACTGAAGCTTTCTTT.